A single sample gave rise to the 18 T cell receptor beta chains below, sequenced in a study of cytomegalovirus exposure and HLA in healthy donors. The PCR employed 60 Vbeta primers together with 13 Jbeta primers. Generated by immunoSEQ multiplex PCR, the TCRdb table keeps only in-frame clones and is missing some. The sample consists of roughly 150,000 clones, 82% of them appearing once. Sequenced input: PBMCs. The receptors shown here come from a male donor in good health and CMV-seronegative.

The V gene is TRBV19, the J gene TRBJ2-1, with a weak D call TRBD2 (6 bases). CDR1 and CDR2 (germline): LNHDA, SQIVND (reference sequence). The CDR3 loop spans 13 amino acids. V was clipped by 7 bases and J by 4 bases, with 11 bases between them. CDR3 nucleotides: TGTGCCAGTACTGCGGGACGGTACAATGAGCAGTTCTTC. This codes for CASTAGRYNEQFF. Complete variable domain (other parts from reference TRBV19 and TRBJ2-1): DGGITQSPKYLFRKEGQNVTLSCEQNLNHDAMYWYRQDPGQGLRLIYYSQIVNDFQKGDIAEGYSVSREKKESFPLTVTSAQKNPTAFYLCASTAGRYNEQFFGPGTRLTVL.

The rearrangement links TRBV9 to TRBJ2-1, with D unresolved. Per germline, CDR1 SGDLS and CDR2 YYNGEE. V was pared by 0 bases and J by 4 bases, with 8 bases between. The CDR3 covers 14 residues. The CDR3 bases are TGTGCCAGCAGCGTAGACCCGGGTTACAATGAGCAGTTCTTC. Translated, it gives CASSVDPGYNEQFF.

The chain uses TRBV7-2 and TRBJ2-5; 11 bases are a match to TRBD2. From germline, CDR1 is SGHTA and CDR2 FQGNSA. The CDR3 is 17 amino acids. V shed 4 bases, J shed 2 bases, and the junction held 9 bases outside the gene matches. The CDR3 DNA sequence: TGTGCCAGCAGCTGGTTACTAGCGGGAGAAGGGCAAGAGACCCAGTACTTC. Translation gives CASSWLLAGEGQETQYF.

The gene calls are TRBV7-9 and TRBJ1-5, with D possibly TRBD1 on 6 matching bases. The V end lost 5 bases, the J end lost 3 bases, and 11 bases lay between the germline ends. CDR3 length equals 14 residues. Per germline, CDR1 SEHNR and CDR2 FQNEAQ (reference sequence). The CDR3, as DNA: TGTGCCAGCAGCCGACAGGATCTCAATCAGCCCCAGCATTTT. Residues: CASSRQDLNQPQHF.

This chain's CDR3 is CATRGDSYEQYF. The CDR3 nucleotides are TGCGCCACCCGGGGGGATTCCTACGAGCAGTACTTC. V is TRBV5-1 and J is TRBJ2-7, with 7 bases aligning to TRBD2. V lost 9 bases to trimming and J lost 1 base; unmatched junction nucleotides: 4. Germline V CDR1 and CDR2: SGHRS, YFSETQ. This CDR3 has 12 residues.

Remarks on this clone: In the same sample, other DNA sequences code for this CDR3. The J gene is TRBJ2-1, the V gene TRBV7-3; D perhaps matches TRBD1 (5 bases). Germline CDR1 SGHTA, CDR2 FQGTGA. Trimming shortened V by 3 bases and J by 6 bases, and 6 bases separated the two germline ends. The CDR3 totals 12 residues. The CDR3 is CASSLQGNEQFF. CDR3 DNA: TGTGCCAGCAGCTTGCAGGGCAATGAGCAGTTCTTC. Complete variable domain (other parts from reference TRBV7-3 and TRBJ2-1): GAGVSQTPSNKVTEKGKYVELRCDPISGHTALYWYRQSLGQGPEFLIYFQGTGAADDSGLPNDRFFAVRPEGSVSTLKIQRTERGDSAVYLCASSLQGNEQFFGPGTRLTVL.

This rearrangement joins TRBV29-1 to TRBJ1-1; the D gene is possibly TRBD1 (6 bases). CDR1 and CDR2 from the germline V gene are SQVTM and ANQGSEA. V was cut by 7 bases and J by 5 bases, with 20 bases left in between. The length of the CDR3 is 14 residues. DNA of the CDR3: TGCAGCGCCGAGCCAGGGGCGAGGGGAACTGAAGCTTTCTTT. This sequence encodes CSAEPGARGTEAFF.

The V call is TRBV10-3, the J call TRBJ1-1; TRBD1 agrees at 12 bases. CDR3 length: 15 residues. J lost 4 bases, V lost 10 bases, and 10 bases had no gene match. Germline CDR1 reads ENHRY; CDR2 reads SYGVKD. This CDR3 is CASRSGQGAITEAFF. The CDR3 bases are TGTGCCAGCAGGTCGGGACAGGGGGCGATCACTGAAGCTTTCTTT.

The chain employs TRBV6-6 and TRBJ2-3, with D possibly TRBD2 on 5 matching bases. The length of the CDR3 is 16 residues. The V and J ends lost 4 bases and 3 bases respectively, with 17 bases between them. Germline V CDR1 and CDR2: MNHNY, SVGAGI (reference sequence). The CDR3 bases are TGTGCCAGCAGTTCCACTTCCTCGGGCGGGACAGATACGCAGTATTTT. It translates to CASSSTSSGGTDTQYF.

This chain connects TRBV5-1 to TRBJ1-1, with 9 bases aligning to TRBD1. Trimming took 0 bases from V and 1 from J; bases not matched to a gene: 4. This CDR3 is 16 amino acids long. The germline V gene has CDR1 SGHRS and CDR2 YFSETQ. CDR3 DNA: TGCGCCAGCAGCTTGGGACAGGGGGTGAGGAACACTGAAGCTTTCTTT. Its translation: CASSLGQGVRNTEAFF.

This clone has a handful of counts. The chain links TRBV9 to TRBJ1-2; D gene uncertain. Trimming shortened V by 0 bases and J by 8 bases, and 14 bases separated the two germline ends. CDR3 length equals 14 residues. Per the germline V gene, CDR1 is SGDLS and CDR2 is YYNGEE. The CDR3 sequence: CASSVAPGSWGYTF. Here the CDR3 DNA reads TGTGCCAGCAGCGTAGCTCCGGGGTCGTGGGGCTACACCTTC.

The chain couples TRBV19 to TRBJ2-7; D possibly corresponds to TRBD2 (5 bases). There are 14 residues in the CDR3. Germline V gene lookup returns CDR1 LNHDA and CDR2 SQIVND (reference sequence). Deletions cut 5 bases from V and 1 base from J, with 12 bases between. The CDR3 coding sequence is TGTGCCAGTAGTCTCGGACTTACTTCCTACGAGCAGTACTTC. Its translation is CASSLGLTSYEQYF.

The V and J genes are TRBV27 and TRBJ1-5; D perhaps matches TRBD1 (6 bases). The germline gives CDR1 MNHEY, CDR2 SMNVEV (reference sequence). The CDR3 totals 15 residues. V was pared by 1 base and J by 6 bases, with 13 bases between. The CDR3 nucleotides are TGTGCCAGCAGTTTATACTCCGACAGGACTCAGCCCCAGCATTTT. The encoded protein is CASSLYSDRTQPQHF.

The chain joins TRBV29-1 to TRBJ2-5, with 8 bases matching TRBD2. Germline lookup yields CDR1 SQVTM and CDR2 ANQGSEA. The CDR3 is 14 amino acids. The V gene end was trimmed by 1 base and the J gene end by 10 bases; junction bases not matched to a gene: 11. CDR3 DNA: TGCAGCGTTGAAGGCGGACTAGCCCTGGGGGGCCAGTACTTC. The encoded protein is CSVEGGLALGGQYF.

V is TRBV30 and J is TRBJ2-7, with 8 positions matching TRBD2. Germline values: CDR1 GTSNPN, CDR2 SVGIG (reference sequence). The CDR3 has 15 residues. Losses at the gene ends were 3 bases for V and 1 base for J; bases not matched to a gene: 8. DNA for the CDR3: TGTGCCTGGAGGTCAAGACTAGCGCCTTCCTACGAGCAGTACTTC. As protein: CAWRSRLAPSYEQYF.

The chain has TRBV2 and TRBJ2-3; 12 nucleotides line up with TRBD2. This CDR3 has 17 amino acids. Per germline, CDR1 SNHLY and CDR2 FYNNEI. Trimming took 8 bases from V and 0 from J; bases not matched to a gene: 9. The CDR3 nucleotides read TGTGCCAGCGGGTGGACTAGCGGGACAGGGAGCACAGATACGCAGTATTTT. This sequence encodes CASGWTSGTGSTDTQYF.

The chain has TRBV29-1 and TRBJ2-1; 8 nucleotides match TRBD2. CDR3 size: 14 residues. Germline CDR1 and CDR2: SQVTM and ANQGSEA. After removal of 8 bases from V and 0 bases from J, the junction contained 6 bases not matched to a gene. The DNA for the CDR3 is TGCAGCTTCACCGGGACTAGCTCCTACAATGAGCAGTTCTTC. Translating it yields CSFTGTSSYNEQFF.

The rearrangement joins TRBV29-1 to TRBJ1-2, with 8 bases that match TRBD1. Germline V gene lookup returns CDR1 SQVTM and CDR2 ANQGSEA. The CDR3 has 13 amino acids. With 6 bases clipped from V and 7 bases from J, the junction kept 10 bases outside the gene matches. CDR3 nucleotides: TGCAGCGTCCTACCGACAGGGGAGGGTGGCTACACCTTC. Protein sequence: CSVLPTGEGGYTF. The full variable domain, in which reference TRBV29-1 and TRBJ1-2 provide the parts outside the CDR3, is SAVISQKPSRDICQRGTSLTIQCQVDSQVTMMFWYRQQPGQSLTLIATANQGSEATYESGFVIDKFPISRPNLTFSTLTVSNMSPEDSSIYLCSVLPTGEGGYTFGSGTRLTVV.